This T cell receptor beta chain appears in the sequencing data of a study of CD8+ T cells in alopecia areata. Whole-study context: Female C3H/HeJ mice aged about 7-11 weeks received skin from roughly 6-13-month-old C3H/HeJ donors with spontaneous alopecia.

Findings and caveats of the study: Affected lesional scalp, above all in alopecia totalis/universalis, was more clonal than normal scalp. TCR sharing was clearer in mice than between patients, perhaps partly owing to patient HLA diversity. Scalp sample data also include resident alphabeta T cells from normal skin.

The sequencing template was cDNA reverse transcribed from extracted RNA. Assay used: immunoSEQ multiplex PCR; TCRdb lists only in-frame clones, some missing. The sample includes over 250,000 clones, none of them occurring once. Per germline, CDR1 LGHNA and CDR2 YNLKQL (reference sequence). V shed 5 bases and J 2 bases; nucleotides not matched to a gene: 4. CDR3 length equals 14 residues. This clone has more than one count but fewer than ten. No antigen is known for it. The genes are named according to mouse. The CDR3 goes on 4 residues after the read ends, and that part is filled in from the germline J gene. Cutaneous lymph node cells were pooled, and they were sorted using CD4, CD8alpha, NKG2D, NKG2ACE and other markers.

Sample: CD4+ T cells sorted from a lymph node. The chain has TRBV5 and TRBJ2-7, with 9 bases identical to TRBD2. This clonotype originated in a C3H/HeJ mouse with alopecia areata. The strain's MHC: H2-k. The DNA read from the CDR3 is TGTGCCAGCAGCTTCCGGGACTGGGCCTAT. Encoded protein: CASSFRDWAY. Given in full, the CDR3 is CASSFRDWAYEQYF.